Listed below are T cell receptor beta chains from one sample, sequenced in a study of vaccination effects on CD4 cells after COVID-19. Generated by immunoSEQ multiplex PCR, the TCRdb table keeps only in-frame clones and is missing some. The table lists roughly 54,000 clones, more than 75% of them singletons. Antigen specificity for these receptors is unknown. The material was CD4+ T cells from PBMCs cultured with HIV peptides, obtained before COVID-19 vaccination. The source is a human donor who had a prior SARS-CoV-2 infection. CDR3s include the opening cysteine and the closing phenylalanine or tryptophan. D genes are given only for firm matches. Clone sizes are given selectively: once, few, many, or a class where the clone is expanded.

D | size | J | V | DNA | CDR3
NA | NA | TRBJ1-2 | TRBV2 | TGTGCCAGCTCGGGGAAAATCTATGGCTACACCTTC | CASSGKIYGYTF
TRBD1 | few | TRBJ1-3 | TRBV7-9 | TGTGCCAGCAGCTCAGACAGGGCTGGAAACACCATATATTTT | CASSSDRAGNTIYF
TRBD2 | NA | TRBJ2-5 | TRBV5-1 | TGCGCCAGCAGACTAACGGGGGGGGTGTCAGAGACCCAGTACTTC | CASRLTGGVSETQYF
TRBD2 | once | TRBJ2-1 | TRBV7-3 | TGTGCCAGCAGCAAGGGGACTAGCGGGGCCGAGCAGTTCTTC | CASSKGTSGAEQFF
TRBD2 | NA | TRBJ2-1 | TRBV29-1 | TGCAGCGTCCCTAAGTTCCTAGCGGGAGCCGATGAGCAGTTCTTC | CSVPKFLAGADEQFF
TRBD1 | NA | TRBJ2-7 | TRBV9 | TGTGCCAGCAGCGTAGCCGGGACAGGGGGCGAGCAGTACTTC | CASSVAGTGGEQYF
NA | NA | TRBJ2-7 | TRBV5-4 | TGTGCCAGCAGCTTGGGCAGGGGAGGGGTCTACGAGCAGTACTTC | CASSLGRGGVYEQYF
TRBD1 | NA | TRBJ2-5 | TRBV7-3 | TGTGCCAGCAGCTTCAGCCGGACAGGTGGTACCCAGTACTTC | CASSFSRTGGTQYF
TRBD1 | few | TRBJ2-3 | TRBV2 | TGTGCCAGCAGTGAATTCTTGGCAGGGGGCTTAGATACGCAGTATTTT | CASSEFLAGGLDTQYF
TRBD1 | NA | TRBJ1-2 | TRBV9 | TGTGCCAGCAGCCGAGGGGGACAGGGGGCGAATGGCTACACCTTC | CASSRGGQGANGYTF
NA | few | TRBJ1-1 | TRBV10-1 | TGCGCCAGCAGAAGACAGGCCACTGAAGCTTTCTTT | CASRRQATEAFF
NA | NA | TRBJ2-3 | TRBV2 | TGTGCCAGCAGTGAAATACGGGACGGTACGCAGTATTTT | CASSEIRDGTQYF
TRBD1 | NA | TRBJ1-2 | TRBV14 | TGTGCCAGCACCGACAGGGCTGGGATTCACGACTATGGCTACACCTTC | CASTDRAGIHDYGYTF
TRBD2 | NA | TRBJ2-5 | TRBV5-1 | TGCGCCAGCAGCTTGGGGGGAGGGGATCAAGAGACCCAGTACTTC | CASSLGGGDQETQYF
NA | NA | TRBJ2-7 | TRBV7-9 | TGTGCCAGCAGCGCGCGCCGGCATACATACTACGAGCAGTACTTC | CASSARRHTYYEQYF
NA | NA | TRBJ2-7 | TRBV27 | TGTGCCAGCAGTTTAACGGTAGGCCAGGGGATTCCCTACGAGCAGTACTTC | CASSLTVGQGIPYEQYF
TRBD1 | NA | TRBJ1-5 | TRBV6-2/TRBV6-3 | TGTGCCAGCAGTTACTCAAAGGGATCGGGACAGCATAGCAATCAGCCCCAGCATTTT | CASSYSKGSGQHSNQPQHF
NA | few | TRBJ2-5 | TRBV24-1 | TGTGCCACCAGTGATTTGGATCTGGAGACCCAGTACTTC | CATSDLDLETQYF
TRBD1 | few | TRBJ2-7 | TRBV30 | TGTGCCTGGGGTAGGGACAGGCCATACGAGCAGTACTTC | CAWGRDRPYEQYF
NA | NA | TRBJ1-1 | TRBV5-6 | TGTGCCAGCAGCATCGCCACTGAAGCTTTCTTT | CASSIATEAFF
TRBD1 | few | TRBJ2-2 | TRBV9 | TGTGCCAGCAGCGCCGGGACAGGGGAGACCGGGGAGCTGTTTTTT | CASSAGTGETGELFF
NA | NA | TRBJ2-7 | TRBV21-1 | TGTGCCAGCAGCAAAGAAACAGGGGCCCTAGCCTACGAGCAGTACTTC | CASSKETGALAYEQYF
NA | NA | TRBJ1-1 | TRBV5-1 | TGCGCCAGCAGCCGAGATTGGAACACTGAAGCTTTCTTT | CASSRDWNTEAFF
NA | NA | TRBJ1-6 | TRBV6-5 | TGTGCCAGCAGAGACGACGGAGAGCTTAATTCACCCCTCCACTTT | CASRDDGELNSPLHF
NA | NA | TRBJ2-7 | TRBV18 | TGTGCCAGCTCACCACCGGGGGGTTTAAGGTCCTACGAGCAGTACTTC | CASSPPGGLRSYEQYF
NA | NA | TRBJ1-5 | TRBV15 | TGTGCCACCAGCAGAGATGGAATGGGTCAGCCCCAGCATTTT | CATSRDGMGQPQHF
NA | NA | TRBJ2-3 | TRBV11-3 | TGTGCCAGCAGCTTAGTTGGAGATAGACAGCACCACACAGATACGCAGTATTTT | CASSLVGDRQHHTDTQYF
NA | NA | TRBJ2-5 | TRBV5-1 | TGCGCCAGCAGCTTGGGACAGACCCAAGAGACCCAGTACTTC | CASSLGQTQETQYF
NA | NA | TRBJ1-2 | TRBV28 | TGTGCCAGCAGTTTACTCGGGACGGGTGGTCATGGCTACACCTTC | CASSLLGTGGHGYTF
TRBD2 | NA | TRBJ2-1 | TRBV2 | TGTGCCAGCAGTCCTGTCGCGACTAGCGGGATCTACAATGAGCAGTTCTTC | CASSPVATSGIYNEQFF
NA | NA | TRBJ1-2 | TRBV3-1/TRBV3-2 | TGTGCCAGCAGCTTACGGCCCCTCGGGAGTGGCTACACCTTC | CASSLRPLGSGYTF
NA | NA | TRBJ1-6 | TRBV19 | TGTGCCAGTAGTACCTATAATTCACCCCTCCACTTT | CASSTYNSPLHF
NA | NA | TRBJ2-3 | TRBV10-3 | TGTGCCACAAAGGCAGGTGGCCCGAACACAGATACGCAGTATTTT | CATKAGGPNTDTQYF
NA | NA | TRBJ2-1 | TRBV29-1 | TGCAGCGTCCGGGATTTCGGACCAGGCTCCTACAATGAGCAGTTCTTC | CSVRDFGPGSYNEQFF
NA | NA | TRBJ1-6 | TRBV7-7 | TGTGCTAGCAGCACGCGGCCACCCCTCCACTTT | CASSTRPPLHF
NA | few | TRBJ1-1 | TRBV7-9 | TGTGCCAGCAGCTTTACACAGGACACTGAAGCTTTCTTT | CASSFTQDTEAFF
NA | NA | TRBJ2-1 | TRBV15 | TGTGCCACCAGCGTACTCCTCAAGCGTAGTGGAAACAATGAGCAGTTCTTC | CATSVLLKRSGNNEQFF
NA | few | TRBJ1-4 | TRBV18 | TGTGCCAGCTCACGCACGGCGACAGAGGAAAAACTGTTTTTT | CASSRTATEEKLFF
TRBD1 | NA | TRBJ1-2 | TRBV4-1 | TGCGCCAGCAGCCAAGTGGCGACGGGACAGAATTATGGCTACACCTTC | CASSQVATGQNYGYTF
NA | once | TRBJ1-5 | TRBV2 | TGTGCCAGCACTCAGGAGGACAATCAGCCCCAGCATTTT | CASTQEDNQPQHF
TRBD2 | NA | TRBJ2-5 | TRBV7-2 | TGTGCCAGCAGCCAGACTAGCGGGGGGTCCTGGGGGGAGACCCAGTACTTC | CASSQTSGGSWGETQYF
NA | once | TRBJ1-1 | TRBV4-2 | TGTGCCAGCAGCCAAGACCGACCCGCTGCCACTGAAGCTTTCTTT | CASSQDRPAATEAFF
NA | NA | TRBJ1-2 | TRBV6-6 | TGTGCCAGCAGTTCTCAAACGACTGGCTATGGCTACACCTTC | CASSSQTTGYGYTF
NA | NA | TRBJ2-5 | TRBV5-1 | TGCGCCAGCAGCTTTTCGGGGTTCGAGACCCAGTACTTC | CASSFSGFETQYF
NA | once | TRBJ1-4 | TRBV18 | TGTGCCAGCTCACCTACTGCAACTAATGAAAAACTGTTTTTT | CASSPTATNEKLFF
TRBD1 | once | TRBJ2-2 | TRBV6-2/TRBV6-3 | TGTGCCAGCAGTTACCGAAGGGGGCAGACCGGGGAGCTGTTTTTT | CASSYRRGQTGELFF
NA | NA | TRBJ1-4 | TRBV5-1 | TGCGCCAGCAGCCCCCAAGGATCCGGGAGAGAAAAACTGTTTTTT | CASSPQGSGREKLFF
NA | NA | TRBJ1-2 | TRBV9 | TGTGCCAGCAGCGTAACGACAGGAGATGGCTACACCTTC | CASSVTTGDGYTF
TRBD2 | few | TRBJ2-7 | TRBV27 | TGTGCCAGCAGTTTGGCCCAGCCGGGGGGGATCCCTTACGAGCAGTACTTC | CASSLAQPGGIPYEQYF
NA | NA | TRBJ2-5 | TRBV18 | TGTGCCAGCTCAAGGCCCCCAGGGCAAGAGACCCAGTACTTC | CASSRPPGQETQYF
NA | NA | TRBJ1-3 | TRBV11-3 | TGTGCCAGCAGCTTAATCGGGGACCCCTCTGGAAACACCATATATTTT | CASSLIGDPSGNTIYF